This entry concerns a single T cell receptor beta chain. TCRdb's table, derived via immunoSEQ multiplex PCR, lists solely in-frame clones and lacks some. The sample has around 330,000 clones; 89% are singletons. Recruitment covered about 25 US areas and drew participants whose ages spanned about 18 to 90 years. Recovered Cohort 3 donors showed two negative PCRs, clearance, or symptom resolution. These data are taken from a study of blood T cell repertoires in COVID-19. In the study overall: The United States, Italy and Spain supplied acute and convalescent COVID-19 samples. PBMCs, B-cell-depleted T cells, or T cells provided the cDNA or gDNA that made up the material.

Trimming pared 2 bases from V and 2 bases from J, leaving 4 bases between. The CDR3 is 12 amino acids. The germline gives CDR1 MDHEN, CDR2 SYDVKM. This TCR was sampled from a man aged 60 to 75 who had recovered from COVID-19. V usage is TRBV28 and J usage is TRBJ2-7; D unresolved. Sequencing used PBMCs or T cells enriched from blood (not recorded which). The CDR3 DNA reads as TGTGCCAGCAGTTTAATCACCTACGAGCAGTACTTC. Translating gives CASSLITYEQYF.